These 22 T cell receptor beta chains came from one sample sequenced in a study of blood T cell repertoires in COVID-19. Data came from immunoSEQ multiplex PCR; TCRdb stores just in-frame clones and leaves some out. The sample shows tens of thousands of clones, about nine tenths of them seen only once. The material sequenced was peripheral blood. The receptors here all came from a man between 35 and 55 years old with COVID-19, enrolled during active disease.

There are a few counts of this clone. The CDR3 DNA sequence: TGTGCCAGCAGCCAATTTGGGCAGGGCGGTGAAAAACTGTTTTTT. Its protein product is CASSQFGQGGEKLFF. The rearrangement uses TRBV14 and TRBJ1-4; TRBD1 might be the D (5 bases). The CDR3 covers 15 residues. V lost 2 bases to trimming and J lost 7 bases, with 14 bases between them. From germline, CDR1 is SGHDN and CDR2 FVKESK.

The chain is built from TRBV4-1 and TRBJ2-6; D unclear. The CDR3 totals 16 residues. Trimming cost V 1 base and J 0 bases, with 7 bases left between them. Per germline, CDR1 MGHRA and CDR2 YSYEKL. CDR3 protein: CASSQGFGSGANVLTF. The CDR3 region has the DNA TGCGCCAGCAGCCAAGGATTCGGCTCTGGGGCCAACGTCCTGACTTTC.

The chain employs TRBV30 and TRBJ2-2; D is ambiguous. V lost 2 bases and J lost 0, with 10 bases in between. The CDR3 consists of 15 residues. Germline V gene lookup returns CDR1 GTSNPN and CDR2 SVGIG (reference sequence). CDR3 bases: TGTGCCTGGAGTTTCGGTGGGCCGAACACCGGGGAGCTGTTTTTT. It is translated as CAWSFGGPNTGELFF.

The rearrangement joins TRBV19 to TRBJ2-6; TRBD1 might be the D (5 bases). V shed 6 bases and J shed 0 bases, with 12 bases lying between them. The CDR3 has 16 amino acids. Per germline, CDR1 LNHDA and CDR2 SQIVND (reference sequence). CDR3 bases: TGTGCCAGTAGCGTCGGGCAGGGCTCTGGGGCCAACGTCCTGACTTTC. Amino acid sequence: CASSVGQGSGANVLTF.

The chain joins TRBV7-8 to TRBJ2-1, with a tentative D call TRBD1 (6 bases). V was pared by 4 bases and J by 0 bases, with 16 bases between. Looked up from germline, CDR1 is SGHVS and CDR2 is FQNEAQ. The CDR3 consists of 17 residues. The chain's CDR3 is CASSYGNLGGSYNEQFF. In DNA form, the CDR3 reads TGTGCCAGCAGCTATGGAAACCTAGGGGGCTCCTACAATGAGCAGTTCTTC.

The J gene is TRBJ1-2, the V gene TRBV10-2; 7 bases agree with TRBD1. The V gene's germline CDR1 is WSHSY and CDR2 SAAADI. The CDR3 spans 12 residues. V was pared by 7 bases and J by 7 bases, with 6 bases of the junction left unmatched. The CDR3 DNA reads TGCGCCAGCATAGACAGGGTCTCTGGCTACACCTTC. Translating gives CASIDRVSGYTF.

The chain uses TRBV20-1 and TRBJ2-3; D is unclear. Germline loops: CDR1 DFQATT, CDR2 SNEGSKA (reference sequence). The CDR3 extends over 11 amino acids. The V end was cut by 2 bases, the J end by 8 bases, with 8 bases between. The CDR3 here is CSARTESTQYF. CDR3 DNA sequence: TGCAGTGCTAGAACTGAGAGTACGCAGTATTTT.

This clone was counted only a few times. The genes are TRBV2 and TRBJ2-5, with TRBD2 identical over 8 bases. V trimming: 3 bases; J trimming: 7 bases; junction bases outside the gene matches: 13. This CDR3 spans 16 amino acids. The V gene's germline CDR1 is SNHLY and CDR2 FYNNEI. The CDR3 is CASSDVVTSEGGTQYF. The CDR3 DNA follows: TGTGCCAGCAGTGATGTAGTGACTAGCGAAGGCGGGACCCAGTACTTC. Complete variable domain (other parts from reference TRBV2 and TRBJ2-5): EPEVTQTPSHQVTQMGQEVILRCVPISNHLYFYWYRQILGQKVEFLVSFYNNEISEKSEIFDDQFSVERPDGSNFTLKIRSTKLEDSAMYFCASSDVVTSEGGTQYFGPGTRLLVL.

The genes are TRBV12-2 and TRBJ2-7; TRBD2 was called by the table and not checked on the DNA. TRBV12-2 is a known pseudogene. The CDR3 spans 17 residues. This CDR3 is CASRLKVGGRCPYEQYF. The CDR3, as DNA: TGTGCAAGTCGCTTAAAGGTGGGCGGGCGATGCCCCTACGAGCAGTACTTC.

This clone was seen only once. This chain joins TRBV7-2 and TRBJ1-5; perhaps TRBD1 as D (6 bases). The V gene lost 1 base and the J gene lost 4 bases, with 11 bases spanning the gap. The CDR3 is 15 residues long. Germline CDR1 SGHTA, CDR2 FQGNSA. Written as DNA, the CDR3 is TGTGCCAGCAGCTTAGGTAACAGGGAAAATCAGCCCCAGCATTTT. Translating gives CASSLGNRENQPQHF. The full variable domain, completed using reference TRBV7-2 and TRBJ1-5, is GAGVSQSPSNKVTEKGKDVELRCDPISGHTALYWYRQSLGQGLEFLIYFQGNSAPDKSGLPSDRFSAERTGGSVSTLTIQRTQQEDSAVYLCASSLGNRENQPQHFGDGTRLSIL.

The chain couples TRBV28 to TRBJ2-5; 8 nucleotides agree with TRBD2. The CDR3 contains 16 residues. The ends lost 3 bases at V and 4 bases at J; junction bases unmatched: 10. Germline V gives CDR1 MDHEN, CDR2 SYDVKM. The DNA for the CDR3 is TGTGCCAGCAGTTTGGGGCGGGGGGCCCACACAGAGACCCAGTACTTC. Translated, it gives CASSLGRGAHTETQYF.

This chain connects TRBV10-3 to TRBJ1-4; 9 bases are shared with TRBD1. Germline CDR1 ENHRY, CDR2 SYGVKD. The CDR3 is made up of 17 amino acids. The ends lost 0 bases at V and 8 bases at J; junction bases unmatched: 10. The CDR3 DNA sequence: TGTGCCATCAGTGAGTCGAGTTTCCGGACAGGGGAGGAAAAACTGTTTTTT. It codes for CAISESSFRTGEEKLFF.

The CDR3 nucleotides are TGTGCCAGCAGCCCACGAGGTCTAGCGGGGCCATTCGATCAGTACTTC. Amino acids: CASSPRGLAGPFDQYF. This chain joins TRBV7-6 and TRBJ2-7; 9 nucleotides agree with TRBD2. CDR3 size: 16 residues. Per the germline V gene, CDR1 is SGHVS and CDR2 is FNYEAQ. V trimming: 5 bases; J trimming: 10 bases; junction bases outside the gene matches: 18.

The chain employs TRBV7-9 and TRBJ2-1, with 10 bases that match TRBD2. CDR3 length equals 14 residues. The V gene's germline CDR1 is SEHNR and CDR2 FQNEAQ (reference sequence). The ends lost 3 bases at V and 5 bases at J; junction bases unmatched: 1. CDR3 loop: CASSFTSGNNEQFF. CDR3 coding DNA: TGTGCCAGCAGCTTCACTAGCGGGAACAATGAGCAGTTCTTC. Looking up the rest from reference TRBV7-9 and TRBJ2-1 gives the full variable domain: DTGVSQNPRHKITKRGQNVTFRCDPISEHNRLYWYRQTLGQGPEFLTYFQNEAQLEKSRLLSDRFSAERPKGSFSTLEIQRTEQGDSAMYLCASSFTSGNNEQFFGPGTRLTVL.

The V gene is TRBV11-3, the J gene TRBJ2-7, with TRBD1 matching 9 bases. V was clipped by 5 bases and J by 6 bases; unmatched bases: 11. The CDR3 is 15 residues long. Germline V gene lookup returns CDR1 SGHNT and CDR2 YENEEA. The CDR3 is CASSLTGTGSPEQYF. The CDR3 nucleotides read TGTGCCAGCAGCCTAACCGGGACAGGGTCTCCCGAGCAGTACTTC. The whole variable domain, remainder taken from reference TRBV11-3 and TRBJ2-7, is EAGVVQSPRYKIIEKKQPVAFWCNPISGHNTLYWYLQNLGQGPELLIRYENEEAVDDSQLPKDRFSAERLKGVDSTLKIQPAELGDSAVYLCASSLTGTGSPEQYFGPGTRLTVT.

The rearrangement links TRBV5-1 to TRBJ2-1; TRBD2 matches at 16 bases. Germline V gene lookup returns CDR1 SGHRS and CDR2 YFSETQ. The J segment lost 6 bases and the V segment lost 1 base, leaving 7 bases of the junction unmatched. The CDR3 spans 18 residues. The CDR3 loop reads CASSLFGTSGGASNEQFF. The CDR3 DNA reads as TGCGCCAGCAGCTTGTTCGGGACTAGCGGGGGGGCCTCCAATGAGCAGTTCTTC.

The rearrangement links TRBV28 to TRBJ2-3, with TRBD2 matching 10 bases. The trim removed 4 bases at V and 3 bases at J, leaving 4 bases unmatched. CDR3 length: 15 amino acids. Germline V gene lookup returns CDR1 MDHEN and CDR2 SYDVKM. The CDR3 is CASSWLAGATDTQYF. In nucleotides, the CDR3 is TGTGCCAGCAGTTGGCTAGCGGGAGCTACAGATACGCAGTATTTT.

The CDR3: CASSYAVNSGANVLTF. CDR3 in DNA: TGTGCCAGCAGCTATGCAGTGAACTCTGGGGCCAACGTCCTGACTTTC. This rearrangement joins TRBV5-6 to TRBJ2-6; no clear D. This CDR3 contains 16 residues. With 3 bases removed from V and 0 bases from J, the gap between germline ends came to 10 bases. Germline CDR1 reads SGHDT; CDR2 reads YYEEEE.

The chain is built from TRBV11-1 and TRBJ2-5; D gene unclear. This CDR3 is built from 13 residues. Germline V gene data show CDR1 as SGHAT and CDR2 as FQDESV (reference sequence). V was shortened by 8 bases and J by 2 bases, with 12 bases between the two germline ends. The CDR3 reads CASGLGPQETQYF. The CDR3 coding sequence is TGTGCCAGCGGCCTAGGGCCGCAAGAGACCCAGTACTTC.

The chain recombines TRBV18 with TRBJ1-2, with 7 positions matching TRBD1. The CDR3 loop spans 15 amino acids. The V and J ends lost 2 bases and 2 bases, in that order; junction bases with no gene match: 5. Looked up from germline, CDR1 is KGHSH and CDR2 is LQKENI. The CDR3 DNA sequence: TGTGCCAGCTCACCAGGTGCGGGACAGAACTATGGCTACACCTTC. Its translation is CASSPGAGQNYGYTF.

The chain couples TRBV7-2 to TRBJ2-1; the D gene is possibly TRBD1 (5 bases). The CDR3 runs to 17 residues. CDR1 SGHTA and CDR2 FQGNSA come from the germline V gene. The V end was cut by 2 bases, the J end by 4 bases, with 18 bases between. The CDR3 coding sequence is TGTGCCAGCAGCTTATCCCCTTGGGGCGGTCGATACAATGAGCAGTTCTTC. It is translated as CASSLSPWGGRYNEQFF.

This clone occurred once. The V and J genes are TRBV12-3 or TRBV12-4 and TRBJ2-3; perhaps TRBD1 as D (6 bases). This CDR3 spans 13 amino acids. V was cut by 6 bases and J by 5 bases, with 12 bases left in between. DNA for the CDR3: TGTGCCAGCAGATATTACAGGGAAGATACGCAGTATTTT. It codes for CASRYYREDTQYF.